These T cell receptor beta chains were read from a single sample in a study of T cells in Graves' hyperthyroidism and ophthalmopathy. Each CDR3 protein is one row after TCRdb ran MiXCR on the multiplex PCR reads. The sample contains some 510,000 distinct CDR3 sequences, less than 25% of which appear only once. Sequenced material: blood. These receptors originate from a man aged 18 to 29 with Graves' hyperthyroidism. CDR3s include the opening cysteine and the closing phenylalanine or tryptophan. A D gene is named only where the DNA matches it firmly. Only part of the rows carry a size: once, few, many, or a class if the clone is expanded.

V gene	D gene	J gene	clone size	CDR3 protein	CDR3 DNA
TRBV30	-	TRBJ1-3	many	CAWSTASSGNTIYF	TGTGCCTGGAGTACGGCGAGCTCTGGAAACACCATATATTTT
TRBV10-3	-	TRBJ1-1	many	CAISESTRTVGTEAFF	TGTGCCATCAGTGAGTCGACCAGGACAGTGGGCACTGAAGCTTTCTTT
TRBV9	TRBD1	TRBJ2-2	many	CASSVTGGNTGELFF	TGTGCCAGCAGTGTTACAGGGGGCAACACCGGGGAGCTGTTTTTT
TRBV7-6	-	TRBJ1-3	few	CASSPMGRGAGNTIYF	TGTGCCAGCAGTCCCATGGGGAGGGGAGCTGGAAACACCATATATTTT
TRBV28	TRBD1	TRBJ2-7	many	CASSSRQGGYEQYF	TGTGCCAGCAGTTCACGACAGGGCGGCTACGAGCAGTACTTC
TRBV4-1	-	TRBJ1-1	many	CASSHLRDGRMNTEAFF	TGCGCCAGCAGCCATCTTAGGGACGGCCGAATGAACACTGAAGCTTTCTTT
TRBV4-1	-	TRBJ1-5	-	CASSRGANQPQHF	TGCGCCAGCAGCCGGGGGGCTAATCAGCCCCAGCATTTT
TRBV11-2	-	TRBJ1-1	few	CASNWNGEMNTEAFF	TGTGCCAGCAATTGGAACGGAGAGATGAACACTGAAGCTTTCTTT
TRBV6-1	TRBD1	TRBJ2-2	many	CASGQENGELFF	TGTGCCAGCGGACAGGAGAACGGGGAGCTGTTTTTT
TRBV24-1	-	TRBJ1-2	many	CATSDFNGYTF	TGTGCCACCAGTGACTTTAATGGCTACACCTTC
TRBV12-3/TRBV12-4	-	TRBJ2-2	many	CASSLGRLGSDTGELFF	TGTGCCAGCAGTTTAGGGAGACTAGGATCGGACACCGGGGAGCTGTTTTTT
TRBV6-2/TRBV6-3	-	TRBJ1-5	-	CASSYSATVFPQHF	TGTGCCAGCAGTTACTCGGCGACAGTGTTCCCCCAGCATTTT
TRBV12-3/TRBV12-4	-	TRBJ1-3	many	CASSLYRGATGNTIYF	TGTGCCAGCAGTTTATATCGGGGGGCGACTGGAAACACCATATATTTT
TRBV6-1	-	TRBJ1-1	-	CASTRGPSGGGSTEAFF	TGTGCCAGCACCCGAGGACCGAGCGGGGGGGGGAGCACTGAAGCTTTCTTT
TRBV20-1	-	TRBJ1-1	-	CSARDDRTAAEAFF	TGCAGTGCTAGAGATGACAGGACGGCCGCTGAAGCTTTCTTT
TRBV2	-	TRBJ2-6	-	CASSVGAGANVLTF	TGTGCCAGCAGCGTCGGAGCCGGGGCCAACGTCCTGACTTTC
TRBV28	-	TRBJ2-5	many	CASSFRYRVGETQYF	TGTGCCAGCAGTTTCCGGTACAGGGTGGGAGAGACCCAGTACTTC
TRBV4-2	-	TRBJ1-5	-	CASSQGDDGKPQHF	TGTGCCAGCAGCCAAGGTGATGATGGGAAGCCCCAGCATTTT
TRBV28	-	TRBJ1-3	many	CAIGGGSEAGNTIYF	TGTGCCATCGGGGGGGGCTCGGAAGCTGGAAACACCATATATTTT
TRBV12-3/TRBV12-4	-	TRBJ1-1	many	CASSASDRMNTEAFF	TGTGCCAGCAGCGCCTCGGACAGAATGAACACTGAAGCTTTCTTT
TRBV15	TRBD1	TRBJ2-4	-	CATSKDRASNIQYF	TGTGCCACCAGCAAAGACAGGGCTAGCAACATTCAGTACTTC
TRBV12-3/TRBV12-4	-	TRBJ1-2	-	CASSYGRGGGYTF	TGTGCCAGCAGTTACGGTCGGGGCGGGGGCTACACCTTC
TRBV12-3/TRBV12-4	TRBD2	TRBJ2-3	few	CASRLAGDLTDTQYF	TGTGCCAGCAGATTAGCGGGGGATCTCACAGATACGCAGTATTTT
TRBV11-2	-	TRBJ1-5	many	CASRLHNQPQHF	TGTGCCAGCAGGCTGCACAATCAGCCCCAGCATTTT
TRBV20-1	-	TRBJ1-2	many	CSAGWGVYGYTF	TGCAGTGCTGGATGGGGGGTGTATGGCTACACCTTC
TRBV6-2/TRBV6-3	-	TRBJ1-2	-	CASSILQGLDGYAF	TGTGCCAGCAGCATCCTACAGGGTCTGGATGGCTACGCCTTC
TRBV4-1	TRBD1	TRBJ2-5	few	CASSPQGAGEETQYF	TGCGCCAGCTCCCCACAGGGGGCTGGGGAAGAGACCCAGTACTTC
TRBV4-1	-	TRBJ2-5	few	CASSQDLGSDSETQYF	TGCGCCAGCAGCCAAGATTTGGGCTCCGACTCGGAGACCCAGTACTTC
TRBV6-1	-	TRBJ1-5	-	CASSEDWGQGQPQHF	TGTGCCAGCAGTGAAGACTGGGGGCAAGGTCAGCCCCAGCATTTT
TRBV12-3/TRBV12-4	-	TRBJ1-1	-	CASSLAATGRGGTEAFF	TGTGCCAGCAGTTTAGCCGCCACAGGGCGAGGAGGCACTGAAGCTTTCTTT
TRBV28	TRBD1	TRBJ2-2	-	CASSLTGTARPGELFF	TGTGCCAGCAGTTTAACCGGGACAGCCCGGCCCGGGGAGCTGTTTTTT
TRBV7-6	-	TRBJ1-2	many	CASSPRGQTNYGYTF	TGTGCCAGCAGCCCGCGTGGACAGACTAACTATGGCTACACCTTC
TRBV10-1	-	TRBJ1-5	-	CASTGRDRWGDSNQPQHF	TGCGCCAGCACCGGAAGGGATCGATGGGGGGATAGCAATCAGCCCCAGCATTTT
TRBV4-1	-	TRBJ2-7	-	CASSQFQPGYYEQYF	TGCGCCAGCAGCCAATTCCAGCCCGGCTACTACGAGCAGTACTTC
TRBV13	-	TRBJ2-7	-	CASSLTGRPGQYF	TGTGCCAGCAGCTTGACAGGGAGGCCGGGGCAGTACTTC
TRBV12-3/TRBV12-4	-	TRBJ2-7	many	CASSLNGVEQYF	TGTGCCAGCAGTTTAAATGGAGTTGAGCAGTACTTC
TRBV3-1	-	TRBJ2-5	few	CASSQDSGGEETQYF	TGTGCCAGCAGCCAAGATTCAGGAGGGGAGGAGACCCAGTACTTC